Detailed here is one T cell receptor beta chain. Its cognate antigen is unknown. Expansion with viral peptide pools was applied to antigen-specific CD4+ T cells by the ViraFEST assay prior to sequencing. The culture ran for roughly ten days before CD4+ T cells were isolated. Cultures got half-medium changes with IL-2 on days 3 and 7. Generated by immunoSEQ multiplex PCR, the TCRdb table keeps only in-frame clones and is missing some. Of about 31,000 clones in the sample, approximately 68% were seen once. The CDR3 is made up of 17 amino acids. The ends were cut back, 0 bases at V and 8 bases at J, with 18 bases in the middle. Germline CDR1 and CDR2: SGDLS and YYNGEE. These data come from a study of vaccination effects on CD4 cells after COVID-19.

The sequences come from CD4+ T cells from PBMCs cultured with HCoV-229E spike peptides, collected before COVID-19 vaccination. The clonotype originates from a human donor who received a COVID-19 vaccine. This sequence joins TRBV9 and TRBJ1-6; D not certain. In nucleotides, the CDR3 is TGTGCCAGCAGCGTAGATTCACGGCGTCTTGGTGATTCACCCCTCCACTTT. Its translation: CASSVDSRRLGDSPLHF.